This T cell receptor beta chain was retrieved from a study of CD8 T cells in Susac syndrome. Random hexamers were used to reverse transcribe 0.5 to 1 ug of RNA. Coverage of TCR beta CDR3 amplification by immunoSEQ multiplex PCR extended to 54 Vbeta and 13 Jbeta. TCRdb reprocessed the immunoSEQ multiplex PCR reads via MiXCR and lists one record per CDR3 protein. The table includes over 350,000 distinct CDR3 sequences, approximately 85% detected once. Germline CDR1 is MNHEY and CDR2 is SVGAGI. V shed 5 bases and J shed 8 bases, with 21 bases lying between them. The CDR3 is made up of 15 amino acids. Sequencing of TCR beta, carried out with a high-throughput approach, was applied to CD8+ and CD4+ T cells from the blood.

The origin of this receptor is a human donor with multiple sclerosis. This chain links TRBV6-5 with TRBJ1-1; no definite D call. The source material was CD8+ T cells from PBMCs. DNA of the CDR3: TGTGCCAGCAGTAGTACCTTAGGACCGGCACGGGAAGCTTTCTTT. Translating gives CASSSTLGPAREAFF.